This TCR beta chain was sequenced during a study of regulatory T cells in long-lasting Graves disease. In building TCR beta libraries, iRepertoire HTBI primers were used together with Arm-PCR of CDR3 regions. In the source study's methods: Spanning all samples, the identified segments comprised over 50 TRBV and around 13 TRBJ. Each CDR3 protein is one row after TCRdb ran MiXCR on the multiplex PCR reads. These V and J calls originate from TCRdb's pipeline instead of the authors' own analysis. This sample carries about 460,000 distinct CDR3 sequences, around 15% of them seen once, and the ten largest clones take about a sixth. The time point is: newly diagnosed GD, antithyroid drugs for less than 3 months. Scientists built the TCR library using RNA that was extracted from PBMCs. The V gene's germline CDR1 is MNHNS and CDR2 SASEGT. The length of the CDR3 is 14 residues. Trimming removed 6 bases at V and 9 bases at J, with 18 bases between.

A further study also used this sample, focusing on T cells in Graves' hyperthyroidism and ophthalmopathy. That source reports: Researchers barred patients who had uncontrolled infection, other autoimmune disease, pregnancy or lactation. The TCR CDR3 first-round RT-PCR relied on the HTBI primer set.

The sample was peripheral blood mononuclear cells (PBMCs), taken at new diagnosis, from a patient treated with antithyroid drugs. This TCR derives from a woman between 45 and 60 years old with Graves disease. The V and J genes are TRBV6-1 and TRBJ1-3; D is ambiguous. The CDR3 region has the DNA TGTGCCAGCAGATTTCGGTCCCCACGGGGCACCATATATTTT. Its translation is CASRFRSPRGTIYF.